One and the same sample provided the 18 T cell receptor beta chains below, sequenced in a study of T cell responses to AZD1222 COVID-19 vaccine (dated by TCRdb to the early 2020s). The method behind the library was the immunoSEQ multiplex PCR assay. The table was pulled from immuneACCESS by TCRdb, which kept in-frame rearrangements only. Such tables lose some clones; where checked, under half of the loss comes from unresolved V genes, and the rest has no known cause. The sample table lists roughly 87,000 clones, about nine tenths of them with a count of one. Of the sample, about 7% is held by the ten largest clones. The time point label of this sample denotes: about 28 days (+/-7) after the second vaccine dose. The sample was peripheral blood, taken 28 days after the second AZD1222 dose. All receptors derive from an adult who received the AZD1222 COVID-19 vaccine.

This rearrangement joins TRBV19 to TRBJ1-1, with D hard to call. Trimming left V 3 bases short and J 4 bases short, with 15 bases between. Germline V lookup: CDR1 LNHDA, CDR2 SQIVND (reference sequence). This CDR3 is built from 15 residues. The CDR3 DNA is TGTGCCAGTAGTATCTGGGAGGGCTCGGGCACTGAAGCTTTCTTT. It yields the protein CASSIWEGSGTEAFF.

The chain recombines TRBV3-1 (or the pseudogene TRBV3-2) with TRBJ1-5, with TRBD1 as a possible D gene (5 bases). Germline CDR1 is LGHDT and CDR2 is YNNKEL (reference sequence). The CDR3 is 17 amino acids. The V gene lost 1 base and the J gene lost 1 base, with 14 bases spanning the gap. The CDR3 region has the DNA TGTGCCAGCAGCCAAGCAAGCGGTAGGGGCAGCAATCAGCCCCAGCATTTT. This sequence encodes CASSQASGRGSNQPQHF.

The CDR3 bases are TGTGCCAGCAGCTTAGGGGCCTTGGGTGGGACTAGCGGATACAATGAGCAGTTCTTC. As protein: CASSLGALGGTSGYNEQFF. The chain joins TRBV7-9 to TRBJ2-1; 11 positions agree with TRBD2. CDR3 length: 19 amino acids. CDR1 is SEHNR, CDR2 FQNEAQ, per germline (reference sequence). After removal of 1 base from V and 4 bases from J, the junction contained 12 bases not matched to a gene.

The chain recombines TRBV25-1 with TRBJ2-3; 12 nucleotides agree with TRBD2. The CDR3 covers 16 residues. V trimming: 3 bases; J trimming: 3 bases; junction bases outside the gene matches: 4. The germline CDR1 and CDR2 sequences are MGHDK and SYGVNS. In DNA, the CDR3 is TGTGCCAGCAGTGAGACTAGCGGGAGAAGGACAGATACGCAGTATTTT. This translates into CASSETSGRRTDTQYF.

The chain carries TRBV24-1 and TRBJ1-2; the D gene is possibly TRBD1 (6 bases). In germline, CDR1 is KGHDR, CDR2 SFDVKD. Trimming removed 5 bases from V and 5 bases from J, with 14 bases in between. The CDR3 is 14 amino acids. DNA of the CDR3: TGTGCCACCAGTGTAGTTCAGGGGAGTTATGGCTACACCTTC. Protein sequence: CATSVVQGSYGYTF.

In its sample, this clone was seen a few times. The chain carries TRBV5-5 and TRBJ2-7; D not resolved. Per the germline V gene, CDR1 is SGHKS and CDR2 is YYEKEE (reference sequence). Trimming pared 2 bases from V and 2 bases from J, leaving 11 bases between. This CDR3 comprises 14 residues. CDR3 sequence: CASSFMGSTYEQYF. The CDR3 bases are TGTGCCAGCAGCTTTATGGGCAGTACCTACGAGCAGTACTTC. The full variable domain, rest sourced from reference TRBV5-5 and TRBJ2-7, is DAGVTQSPTHLIKTRGQQVTLRCSPISGHKSVSWYQQVLGQGPQFIFQYYEKEERGRGNFPDRFSARQFPNYSSELNVNALLLGDSALYLCASSFMGSTYEQYFGPGTRLTVT.

The chain is built from TRBV6-6 and TRBJ2-3, with D uncertain. Trimming shortened V by 1 base and J by 2 bases, and 10 bases separated the two germline ends. Germline CDR1 is MNHNY and CDR2 is SVGAGI (reference sequence). The CDR3 covers 15 residues. The CDR3 protein is CASSYYAGITDTQYF. CDR3 nucleotide sequence: TGTGCCAGCAGTTACTACGCAGGAATCACAGATACGCAGTATTTT.

This clone was seen a single time. The rearrangement uses TRBV3-1 (or the pseudogene TRBV3-2) and TRBJ1-2, with TRBD1 matching 9 bases. The CDR3 contains 15 residues. With 6 bases clipped from V and 7 bases from J, the junction kept 12 bases outside the gene matches. Germline lookup yields CDR1 LGHDT and CDR2 YNNKEL (reference sequence). The CDR3, as DNA: TGTGCCAGCAGTCCTGGGACAGGGCAGAGAAGTGGCTACACCTTC. This translates into CASSPGTGQRSGYTF.

The gene calls are TRBV7-9 and TRBJ1-1; D might be TRBD1 (5 bases). The V gene's germline CDR1 is SEHNR and CDR2 FQNEAQ (reference sequence). V was pared by 5 bases and J by 7 bases, with 11 bases between. The CDR3 is 12 residues long. In DNA form, the CDR3 reads TGTGCCAGCAGCAAAGGGGCACTTGAAGCTTTCTTT. Protein: CASSKGALEAFF.

The chain links TRBV19 to TRBJ2-5, with 7 bases that match TRBD1. CDR1 and CDR2 from the germline V gene are LNHDA and SQIVND (reference sequence). This CDR3 region has 15 residues. V was pared by 5 bases and J by 3 bases, with 9 bases of the junction left unmatched. CDR3 sequence (DNA): TGTGCCAGTAGTCCCAGGGACAGTCTCGAAGAGACCCAGTACTTC. Its protein product is CASSPRDSLEETQYF.

The chain recombines TRBV7-8 with TRBJ2-7; D gene uncertain. The germline CDR1 and CDR2 sequences are SGHVS and FQNEAQ. The V end was cut by 7 bases, the J end by 8 bases, with 21 bases between. The CDR3 contains 14 residues. CDR3 nucleotides: TGTGCCAGCATCCACCCGGACGTCCCGAGCAAGCAGTACTTC. Translating it yields CASIHPDVPSKQYF.

The V and J genes are TRBV2 and TRBJ1-4; 7 nucleotides match TRBD1. Germline CDR1 SNHLY, CDR2 FYNNEI. There are 16 residues in the CDR3. Unmatched junction bases numbered 7, after V lost 2 bases and J lost 4 bases. CDR3 residues: CASSETVGTVNEKLFF. The CDR3 bases are TGTGCCAGCAGTGAAACTGTCGGGACAGTTAATGAAAAACTGTTTTTT.

This chain links TRBV19 with TRBJ2-2, with D hard to call. CDR1 is LNHDA, CDR2 SQIVND, per germline (reference sequence). The CDR3 contains 15 residues. Trimming removed 5 bases at V and 4 bases at J, with 14 bases between. CDR3 loop: CASSSSLVLTGELFF. CDR3 coding DNA: TGTGCCAGTAGTTCGAGTCTAGTCCTCACCGGGGAGCTGTTTTTT.

V is TRBV7-6 and J is TRBJ2-3, with D possibly being TRBD1 or TRBD2 (6 bases each). CDR1 SGHVS and CDR2 FNYEAQ come from the germline V gene. Trimming took off 10 bases at V and 5 bases at J, with 16 bases between the two ends. The CDR3 has 13 amino acids. The CDR3 reads CATRGWRGDTQYF. CDR3 in DNA: TGTGCCACCAGGGGCTGGAGGGGAGATACGCAGTATTTT.

This chain uses TRBV7-9 with TRBJ2-1; 10 positions agree with TRBD2. This CDR3 has 15 residues. Trimming cost V 2 bases and J 5 bases; bases outside gene matches: 3. Germline assignment: CDR1 SEHNR and CDR2 FQNEAQ (reference sequence). In nucleotides, the CDR3 is TGTGCCAGCAGCTTAAGCGGGAGGGCCGACAATGAGCAGTTCTTC. It yields the protein CASSLSGRADNEQFF.

DNA for the CDR3: TGTGCCAGCAGCCTTGGGACTAGCGGCCTCCAAGAGACCCAGTACTTC. Protein: CASSLGTSGLQETQYF. The chain links TRBV3-1 (or the pseudogene TRBV3-2) to TRBJ2-5; 11 nucleotides match TRBD2. The germline CDR1 and CDR2 sequences are LGHDT and YNNKEL (reference sequence). The CDR3 runs to 16 residues. V shed 4 bases and J 1 base; nucleotides not matched to a gene: 5.

The chain links TRBV11-2 to TRBJ2-1; no firm D call. Germline CDR1 reads SGHAT; CDR2 reads FQNNGV. Trimming stripped 0 bases from V and 9 bases from J, with 6 bases between. CDR3 size: 12 residues. For the CDR3, the DNA is TGTGCCAGCAGCTTAGATAGGCTTGAGCAGTTCTTC. Amino acids: CASSLDRLEQFF.

The genes are TRBV27 and TRBJ2-7; D uncertain. The length of the CDR3 is 13 residues. Germline V gene sequence: CDR1 MNHEY, CDR2 SMNVEV (reference sequence). Trimming stripped 3 bases from V and 6 bases from J, with 12 bases between. The CDR3 protein is CASSFTGPAEQYF. CDR3 bases: TGTGCCAGCAGTTTCACCGGCCCGGCCGAGCAGTACTTC.